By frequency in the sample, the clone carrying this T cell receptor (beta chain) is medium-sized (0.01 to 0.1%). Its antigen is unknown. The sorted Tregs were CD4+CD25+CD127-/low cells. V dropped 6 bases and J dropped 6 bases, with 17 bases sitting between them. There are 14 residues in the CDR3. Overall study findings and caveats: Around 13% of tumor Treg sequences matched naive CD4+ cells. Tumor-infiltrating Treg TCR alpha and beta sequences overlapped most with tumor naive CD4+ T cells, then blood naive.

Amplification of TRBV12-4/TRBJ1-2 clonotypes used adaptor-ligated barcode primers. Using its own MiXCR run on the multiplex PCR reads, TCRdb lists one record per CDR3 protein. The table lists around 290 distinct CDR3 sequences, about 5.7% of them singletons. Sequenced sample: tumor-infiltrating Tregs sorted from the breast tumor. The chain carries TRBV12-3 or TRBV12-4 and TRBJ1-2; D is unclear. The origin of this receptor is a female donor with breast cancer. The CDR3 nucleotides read TGTGCCAGCAGGGGTGGACCTCGCGGCGATGGCTACACCTTC. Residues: CASRGGPRGDGYTF.